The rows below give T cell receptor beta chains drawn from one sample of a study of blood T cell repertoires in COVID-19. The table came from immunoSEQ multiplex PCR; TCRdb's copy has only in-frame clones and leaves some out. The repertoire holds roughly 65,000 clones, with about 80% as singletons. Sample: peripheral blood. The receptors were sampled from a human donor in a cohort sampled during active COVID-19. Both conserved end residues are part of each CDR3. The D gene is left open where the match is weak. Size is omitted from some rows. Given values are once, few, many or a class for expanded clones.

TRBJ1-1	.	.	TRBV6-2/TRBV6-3	TGTGCCAGCAGTTGGGGACAAGTGAACACTGAAGCTTTCTTT	CASSWGQVNTEAFF
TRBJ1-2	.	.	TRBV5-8	TGTGCCAGCAGCTTGGACCCAGGGCTTAACTATGGCTACACCTTC	CASSLDPGLNYGYTF
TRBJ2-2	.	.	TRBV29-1	TGCAGCGTTGAATCTGACAGAAACACCGGGGAGCTGTTTTTT	CSVESDRNTGELFF
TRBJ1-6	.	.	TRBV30	TGTGCCTGGGGTCATGGCCCGGGGAATTCACCCCTCCACTTT	CAWGHGPGNSPLHF
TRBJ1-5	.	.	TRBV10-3	TGTGCCATCAGTGAAGGGGTGGACCAGCCCCAGCATTTT	CAISEGVDQPQHF
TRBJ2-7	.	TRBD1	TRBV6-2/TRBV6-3	TGTGCCAGCAGTTACGGGATCCGGGACAGGGGCCACGAGCAGTACTTC	CASSYGIRDRGHEQYF
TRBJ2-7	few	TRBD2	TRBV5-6	TGTGCCAGCAGCTTGGCCGGCGGGGGGGCCGTCGAGCAGTACTTC	CASSLAGGGAVEQYF
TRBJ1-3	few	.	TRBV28	TGTGCCAGCAGTTTCCTTGCCTTGGGGAGGTACGGAAACACCATATATTTT	CASSFLALGRYGNTIYF
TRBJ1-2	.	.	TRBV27	TGTGCCAGCAGTTTAACCCAGGGCCCTAACTATGGCTACACCTTC	CASSLTQGPNYGYTF
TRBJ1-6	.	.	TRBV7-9	TGTGCCAGCAGCTCGTGGACGGTAGGGGATTCACCCCTCCACTTT	CASSSWTVGDSPLHF
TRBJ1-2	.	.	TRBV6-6	TGTGCCAGCAAGCCCGACTTTGGCTACACCTTC	CASKPDFGYTF
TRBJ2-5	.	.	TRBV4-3	TGCGCCAGCAGCCAAGATCCCGGCGGCACGGAGACCCAGTACTTC	CASSQDPGGTETQYF
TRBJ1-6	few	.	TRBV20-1	TGCAGTGCTAGTTTGGGAGTCGGGGATTCGGCCCTCCACTTT	CSASLGVGDSALHF
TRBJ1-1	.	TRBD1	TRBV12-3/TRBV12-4	TGTGCCAGCAGTTTGCAGGGGGACACTGAAGCTTTCTTT	CASSLQGDTEAFF
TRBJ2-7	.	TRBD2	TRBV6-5	TGTGCCAGCAGGGCAGCGGGGGGCGAGCAGTACTTC	CASRAAGGEQYF
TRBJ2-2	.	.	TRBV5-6	TGTGCCAGCAGCCTAGACGCGGCCGGGGAGCTGTTTTTT	CASSLDAAGELFF
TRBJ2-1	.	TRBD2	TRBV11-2	TGTGCCAGCAGCTTACTAGCGGGTTCCTACAATGAGCAGTTCTTC	CASSLLAGSYNEQFF
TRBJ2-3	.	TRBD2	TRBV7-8	TGTGCCAGCAGCCTACGACTAGCGGGAGCGCCAGATACGCAGTATTTT	CASSLRLAGAPDTQYF
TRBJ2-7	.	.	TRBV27	TGTGCCAGCAGTTTATCAGGCATAGCGGCCTACGAGCAGTACTTC	CASSLSGIAAYEQYF
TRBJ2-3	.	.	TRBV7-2	TGTGCCAGCAGCTCCGGGATCGTCACAGATACGCAGTATTTT	CASSSGIVTDTQYF
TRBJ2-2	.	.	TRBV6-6	TGTGCCATCCGGGGGTCGAACACCGGGGAGCTGTTTTTT	CAIRGSNTGELFF
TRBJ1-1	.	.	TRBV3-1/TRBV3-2	TGTGCCAGCAGCCCCGGGACTTTGAACACTGAAGCTTTCTTT	CASSPGTLNTEAFF
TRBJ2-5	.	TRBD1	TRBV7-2	TGTGCCAGCAGCCCTACCGCGGTCAGGGGGGAGACCCAGTACTTC	CASSPTAVRGETQYF
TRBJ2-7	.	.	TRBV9	TGTGCCAGCAGCGTAGCAGGAGGGAATTATGACGAGCAGTACTTC	CASSVAGGNYDEQYF
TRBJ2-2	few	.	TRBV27	TGTGCCAGCAGTTTATCAAGGGGCAGGGGAACCGGGGAGCTGTTTTTT	CASSLSRGRGTGELFF
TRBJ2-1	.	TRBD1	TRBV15	TGTGCCACCCAACGGGACAGGGACTCCTACAATGAGCAGTTCTTC	CATQRDRDSYNEQFF
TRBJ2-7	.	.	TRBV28	TGTGCCAGCAGTTTATTGATTACAGGGAAGTACTTC	CASSLLITGKYF
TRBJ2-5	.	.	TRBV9	TGTGCCAGCAGCGTAGGAGTTCAGGGGACAACGCAAGAGACCCAGTACTTC	CASSVGVQGTTQETQYF
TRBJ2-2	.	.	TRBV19	TGTGCCAGTAGTGATTTAGCGTTGGGAACCGGGGAGCTGTTTTTT	CASSDLALGTGELFF
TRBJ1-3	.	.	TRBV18	TGTGCCAGCTCATTGTCAGGGGTCTCCTCTGGAAACACCATATATTTT	CASSLSGVSSGNTIYF
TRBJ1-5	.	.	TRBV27	TGTGCCAGCAGCCCAGGTGGTCGGCCCAATCAGCCCCAGCATTTT	CASSPGGRPNQPQHF